Listed here are 26 T cell receptor beta chains from one sample, sequenced in a study of T cells in Graves' hyperthyroidism and ophthalmopathy. Researchers took RNA transcripts and amplified the TCR beta CDR3 regions from them. RT-PCR in the first round (using the HTBI primer set) targeted the TCR CDR3. TCRdb called the multiplex PCR reads again in MiXCR, with one record for every CDR3 protein. The repertoire holds more than 300,000 distinct CDR3 sequences, about a sixth seen once, with 34% in the top ten. The specimen was blood. The receptors shown here come from a woman in her 30s with Graves' hyperthyroidism that later progressed to Graves' ophthalmopathy.

This clonotype turned up a few times. V gene TRBV18 combines with J gene TRBJ1-4; D unresolved. Germline V CDR1 and CDR2: KGHSH, LQKENI. Trimming took off 2 bases at V and 0 bases at J, with 10 bases between the two ends. The CDR3 is 16 amino acids. DNA of the CDR3: TGTGCCAGCTCACCAAACCCGATCGCAACTAATGAAAAACTGTTTTTT. Protein product: CASSPNPIATNEKLFF.

This clonotype was detected many times. The missing conserved phenylalanine or tryptophan at the end of this CDR3 makes a read error likely. This chain links TRBV28 with TRBJ1-1; a weak D match, TRBD1 (6 bases). With 8 bases removed from V and 1 base from J, the gap between germline ends came to 23 bases. The CDR3 consists of 17 residues. Germline V gives CDR1 MDHEN, CDR2 SYDVKM. CDR3 DNA: TGTGCCAGCTATAATTTAGCTATGCAGGGGACGAACACTGAAGCTTTCCTT. Translated, it gives CASYNLAMQGTNTEAFL.

This clonotype was recorded a few times. The V and J genes are TRBV5-1 and TRBJ2-5; D may be TRBD2 (6 bases). V was shortened by 0 bases and J by 2 bases, with 14 bases between the two germline ends. From germline, CDR1 is SGHRS and CDR2 YFSETQ. This CDR3 has 16 amino acids. The DNA for the CDR3 is TGCGCCAGCAGCTTGGGACCGCGGGACGGGCAAGAGACCCAGTACTTC. Protein product: CASSLGPRDGQETQYF.

There are many counts of this clonotype. A junction end diverges from the germline sequence, so it may reflect a read error. The chain is built from TRBV27 and TRBJ2-6; D unclear. The CDR3 runs 13 residues. From germline, CDR1 is MNHEY and CDR2 SMNVEV (reference sequence). For the CDR3, the DNA is TGTGCCAGCAGCTTATCTGGGGCCAACGTCCTGACTTTC. Translation gives CASSLSGANVLTF.

V usage is TRBV20-1 and J usage is TRBJ1-1; D may be TRBD1 (5 bases). This CDR3 contains 15 residues. Germline lookup yields CDR1 DFQATT and CDR2 SNEGSKA (reference sequence). V was pared by 3 bases and J by 4 bases, with 18 bases between. DNA of the CDR3: TGCAGTGCTAGGGGCCTCGTGCAGGGTGGCACTGAAGCTTTCTTT. Its translation: CSARGLVQGGTEAFF.

There are many counts of this clonotype. V gene TRBV6-1 combines with J gene TRBJ2-7; D is undetermined. This CDR3 contains 11 residues. V dropped 9 bases and J dropped 7 bases, with 13 bases sitting between them. Per germline, CDR1 MNHNS and CDR2 SASEGT. Written as DNA, the CDR3 is TGTGCCAGTACTTCCATGGGGGAGCAGTACTTC. It encodes CASTSMGEQYF.

The rearrangement joins TRBV4-1 to TRBJ1-5; 8 bases match TRBD1. Trimming cost V 4 bases and J 7 bases; bases outside gene matches: 15. This CDR3 contains 17 residues. CDR1 is MGHRA, CDR2 YSYEKL, per germline. The DNA of the CDR3 is TGCGCCAGCAGCCCTGGAGGGACAGGCAAGCTGGGGCAGCCCCAGCATTTT. Amino acid sequence: CASSPGGTGKLGQPQHF.

On this clonotype: A much bigger clone sits one base away, suggesting this may be a read error. This sequence joins TRBV6-5 and TRBJ1-1, with TRBD1 matching 7 bases. CDR1 and CDR2 (germline): MNHEY, SVGAGI. The CDR3 is made up of 15 amino acids. Trimming removed 0 bases from V and 0 bases from J; junction bases left unmatched: 1. The CDR3 bases are TGTGCCAGCAGTTACTCGGGACAGCTGAACACTGAAGCTTTCTTT. This gives the protein CASSYSGQLNTEAFF.

On this clonotype itself: One junction end disagrees with the germline gene, perhaps due to a read error. The V and J genes are TRBV5-5 and TRBJ1-4; tentatively, D is TRBD1 (5 bases). CDR1 SGHKS and CDR2 YYEKEE come from the germline V gene (reference sequence). The CDR3 has 15 amino acids. DNA for the CDR3: TGCGCCAGCAGCACCTCCGGGACGGCTAATGAAAAACTGTTTTTT. This codes for CASSTSGTANEKLFF.

This clonotype was observed many times. This chain joins TRBV12-3 or TRBV12-4 and TRBJ1-1, with a weak D call TRBD1 (5 bases). This CDR3 contains 14 residues. V was cut by 5 bases and J by 0 bases, with 10 bases left in between. CDR3 protein: CASSPTVMNTEAFF. The CDR3 DNA reads as TGTGCCAGCAGTCCGACAGTCATGAACACTGAAGCTTTCTTT.

The chain employs TRBV6-4 and TRBJ2-1; 10 bases map to TRBD2. The J segment lost 2 bases and the V segment lost 3 bases, leaving 1 base of the junction unmatched. The germline gives CDR1 MRHNA, CDR2 SNTAGT. CDR3 length: 15 amino acids. The CDR3 here is CASSDLAGAYNEQFF. CDR3 coding DNA: TGTGCCAGCAGTGATCTAGCGGGAGCCTACAATGAGCAGTTCTTC.

The V gene is TRBV19, the J gene TRBJ2-1, with unresolved D. The CDR3 totals 14 residues. V gave up 4 bases and J gave up 8 bases, with 15 bases separating them. From germline, CDR1 is LNHDA and CDR2 SQIVND (reference sequence). CDR3 protein: CASSRAGSGYEQFF. The CDR3 DNA reads TGTGCCAGTAGTAGGGCAGGTTCAGGTTATGAGCAGTTCTTC.

This chain uses TRBV29-1 with TRBJ2-7; possible D gene TRBD1, 6 bases. Germline CDR1 reads SQVTM; CDR2 reads ANQGSEA. CDR3 length: 15 residues. Between the trimmed V and J ends, which lost 6 bases and 7 bases, there was a span of 25 bases. The CDR3 loop is CSVAQRQADAVEQYF. CDR3 in DNA: TGCAGCGTCGCTCAGAGACAGGCGGACGCCGTGGAGCAGTACTTC.

The table lists this clonotype with many counts. The chain employs TRBV27 and TRBJ2-1, with D maybe TRBD2 (7 bases). Germline V gene data show CDR1 as MNHEY and CDR2 as SMNVEV (reference sequence). CDR3 length: 17 residues. V was pared by 5 bases and J by 8 bases, with 25 bases between. In DNA form, the CDR3 reads TGTGCCAGCAGTCCTCTTGGGGGGGGCCATTTTTCCGATGAGCAGTTCTTC. The encoded protein is CASSPLGGGHFSDEQFF.

The rearrangement joins TRBV12-3 or TRBV12-4 to TRBJ1-2; no clear D. V shed 3 bases and J shed 8 bases, with 13 bases lying between them. The length of the CDR3 is 13 residues. The CDR3 nucleotides are TGTGCCAGCAGTTTTCTTGGGGTTAAGGGCTACACCTTC. It specifies CASSFLGVKGYTF.

This clonotype appeared a few times. A read error may be the cause here, since a much bigger clone is one base away. V usage is TRBV6-2 or TRBV6-3 and J usage is TRBJ1-2; no clear D gene. There are 12 residues in the CDR3. The germline gives CDR1 MNHEY, CDR2 SVGEGT. V dropped 2 bases and J dropped 2 bases, with 3 bases sitting between them. CDR3 DNA: TGTGCCAGCAGTTACGACAACTATGGCTACACCTTC. Its protein is CASSYDNYGYTF.

The V call is TRBV24-1, the J call TRBJ1-5; unclear D gene. V lost 4 bases and J lost 4, with 10 bases in between. The CDR3 is 14 residues long. Germline values: CDR1 KGHDR, CDR2 SFDVKD. As DNA, the CDR3 is TGTGCCACCAGTGAGTCCGGGAAAAATCAGCCCCAGCATTTT. Its protein product is CATSESGKNQPQHF.

The sample holds many counts of this clonotype. The chain couples TRBV29-1 to TRBJ1-5; D remains unclear. V gave up 6 bases and J gave up 0 bases, with 9 bases separating them. The CDR3 contains 13 residues. Germline V gene data show CDR1 as SQVTM and CDR2 as ANQGSEA. CDR3 residues: CSVWESSNQPQHF. Here the CDR3 DNA reads TGCAGCGTGTGGGAATCTAGCAATCAGCCCCAGCATTTT.

This clonotype occurred many times. This chain connects TRBV28 to TRBJ2-7, with TRBD1 matching over 9 bases. This CDR3 is 12 amino acids long. The germline V gene has CDR1 MDHEN and CDR2 SYDVKM. Losses at the gene ends were 11 bases for V and 1 base for J; bases not matched to a gene: 3. The CDR3 region has the DNA TGTGCCGCGGGGACAGGGTCCTACGAGCAGTACTTC. This codes for CAAGTGSYEQYF.

Only a few counts were recorded for this clonotype. This sequence may be a read error, since a much larger clone differs from it by one base. The rearrangement links TRBV19 to TRBJ2-1; tentative D call: TRBD2 (5 bases). CDR3 length: 16 amino acids. Germline CDR1 reads LNHDA; CDR2 reads SQIVND (reference sequence). CDR3 DNA: TGTGCCAGTAGTCCCCGACTAAGTAAGGCGAACAATAAGCAGTTCTTC. Translation gives CASSPRLSKANNKQFF.

This clonotype occurred a few times. The chain uses TRBV28 and TRBJ1-6; D is uncertain. Trimming stripped 4 bases from V and 0 bases from J, with 19 bases between. Germline CDR1 reads MDHEN; CDR2 reads SYDVKM. The CDR3 spans 19 residues. CDR3 loop: CASSSPHRTALSYNSPLHF. Written as DNA, the CDR3 is TGTGCCAGCAGTTCACCCCACCGGACGGCCCTCTCCTATAATTCACCCCTCCACTTT.

Comment on this clonotype: This clone may be a read error of a much larger clone one base away. The gene calls are TRBV7-6 and TRBJ2-7; D is unresolved. V lost 1 base to trimming and J lost 0 bases, with 7 bases between them. The germline V gene encodes CDR1 SGHVS and CDR2 FNYEAQ. This CDR3 has 14 amino acids. CDR3 region: CASSLGSYSYEQYF. In nucleotides, the CDR3 is TGTGCCAGCAGCTTAGGGTCGTACTCCTACGAGCAGTACTTC. Looking up the rest from reference TRBV7-6 and TRBJ2-7 gives the full variable domain: GAGVSQSPRYKVTKRGQDVALRCDPISGHVSLYWYRQALGQGPEFLTYFNYEAQQDKSGLPNDRFSAERPEGSISTLTIQRTEQRDSAMYRCASSLGSYSYEQYFGPGTRLTVT.

The V and J genes are TRBV9 and TRBJ2-2, with D hard to call. CDR1 SGDLS and CDR2 YYNGEE come from the germline V gene. This CDR3 has 12 residues. V was cut by 2 bases and J by 4 bases, with 3 bases left in between. The CDR3 DNA follows: TGTGCCAGCAGCGTCGGCACCGGGGAGCTGTTTTTT. Its translation is CASSVGTGELFF.

The V call is TRBV11-2, the J call TRBJ2-7, with D perhaps being TRBD1 or TRBD2 (6 bases each). This CDR3 comprises 17 residues. The germline CDR1 and CDR2 sequences are SGHAT and FQNNGV. Trimming cost V 1 base and J 2 bases, with 18 bases left between them. For the CDR3, the DNA is TGTGCCAGCAGCTTAGGGGTCTGGGGGGCCGCGACCTACGAGCAGTACTTC. This sequence encodes CASSLGVWGAATYEQYF.

This clonotype was seen repeatedly, ten times or more. This chain connects TRBV12-3 or TRBV12-4 to TRBJ1-5; the D gene is possibly TRBD1 (6 bases). The CDR3 covers 15 residues. The V end lost 1 base, the J end lost 4 bases, and 11 bases lay between the germline ends. CDR3 loop: CASSLGGTQNQPQHF. The DNA of the CDR3 is TGTGCCAGCAGTTTAGGAGGGACACAGAATCAGCCCCAGCATTTT.

This clonotype occurred many times. The chain couples TRBV7-8 to TRBJ1-2; TRBD1 matches at 11 bases. Trimming took 4 bases from V and 7 from J; bases not matched to a gene: 2. CDR3 size: 13 residues. Germline V gene lookup returns CDR1 SGHVS and CDR2 FQNEAQ. The CDR3 region is CASSWTGGGGYTF. CDR3 DNA sequence: TGTGCCAGCAGCTGGACAGGGGGCGGTGGCTACACCTTC.